A selection of T cell receptor beta chains follows, all from one sample in a study of blood T cell repertoires in COVID-19. Only in-frame clones appear in the TCRdb table, and some are missing; sequencing was by immunoSEQ multiplex PCR. Seen here are approximately 100,000 clones, 65% to 85% observed once, and the top ten hold 6.3%. The material sequenced was peripheral blood. These receptors all come from a man between 60 and 75 years old with acute or convalescent COVID-19. Both conserved end residues are part of each CDR3. The order of the fields is clone size, D gene, V gene, J gene, CDR3 protein, CDR3 DNA. D genes are given only for firm matches. A row's size may be missing; if present it is once, few, many or a size class.

clone_size: .
d_call: TRBD2
v_call: TRBV5-1
j_call: TRBJ2-1
cdr3_aa: CASSLVAGGYNEQFF
cdr3_nt: TGCGCCAGCAGCTTGGTTGCGGGGGGTTACAATGAGCAGTTCTTC

clone_size: few
d_call: TRBD1
v_call: TRBV4-1
j_call: TRBJ2-7
cdr3_aa: CASSPRLGQGRYEQYF
cdr3_nt: TGCGCCAGCAGCCCCCGTTTGGGACAGGGTAGATACGAGCAGTACTTC

clone_size: .
d_call: TRBD1
v_call: TRBV13
j_call: TRBJ1-5
cdr3_aa: CASSLGQGDQPQHF
cdr3_nt: TGTGCCAGCAGCCTTGGACAGGGCGATCAGCCCCAGCATTTT

clone_size: .
d_call: .
v_call: TRBV6-5
j_call: TRBJ1-1
cdr3_aa: CASKSQGQVVKAFF
cdr3_nt: TGTGCCAGCAAATCACAGGGCCAGGTTGTGAAAGCTTTCTTT

clone_size: .
d_call: .
v_call: TRBV30
j_call: TRBJ1-5
cdr3_aa: CAWSVGGVVNQPQHF
cdr3_nt: TGTGCCTGGAGTGTAGGGGGGGTGGTCAATCAGCCCCAGCATTTT

clone_size: few
d_call: TRBD1
v_call: TRBV2
j_call: TRBJ1-1
cdr3_aa: CASSPRHYRQGGTEAFF
cdr3_nt: TGTGCCAGCAGTCCCCGTCACTATCGACAGGGTGGCACTGAAGCTTTCTTT

clone_size: .
d_call: TRBD1
v_call: TRBV6-1
j_call: TRBJ1-2
cdr3_aa: CASSEGTGWSYTF
cdr3_nt: TGTGCCAGCAGTGAGGGGACAGGGTGGAGCTACACCTTC

clone_size: .
d_call: TRBD1
v_call: TRBV7-2
j_call: TRBJ1-2
cdr3_aa: CASSLGQGNYGYTF
cdr3_nt: TGTGCCAGCAGCTTGGGACAGGGGAACTATGGCTACACCTTC

clone_size: .
d_call: TRBD1
v_call: TRBV4-1
j_call: TRBJ2-7
cdr3_aa: CASSPRQGSSYEQYF
cdr3_nt: TGCGCCAGCAGCCCTAGACAGGGGTCTTCCTACGAGCAGTACTTC

clone_size: .
d_call: TRBD1
v_call: TRBV30
j_call: TRBJ1-2
cdr3_aa: CAWSPRQGSGGYTF
cdr3_nt: TGTGCCTGGAGTCCTAGACAGGGATCGGGTGGCTACACCTTC

clone_size: .
d_call: .
v_call: TRBV5-1
j_call: TRBJ2-2
cdr3_aa: CASSRADSGELFF
cdr3_nt: TGCGCCAGCAGCCGCGCGGATTCCGGGGAGCTGTTTTTT

clone_size: .
d_call: TRBD2
v_call: TRBV24-1
j_call: TRBJ2-2
cdr3_aa: CATSVNSGVTGELFF
cdr3_nt: TGTGCCACCAGTGTTAATAGCGGGGTCACCGGGGAGCTGTTTTTT

clone_size: .
d_call: TRBD1
v_call: TRBV4-3
j_call: TRBJ1-1
cdr3_aa: CASSHYLTGTDNTEAFF
cdr3_nt: TGCGCCAGCAGCCACTATCTCACCGGGACAGACAACACTGAAGCTTTCTTT

clone_size: .
d_call: TRBD1
v_call: TRBV5-8
j_call: TRBJ2-5
cdr3_aa: CASSFVMGQGKETQYF
cdr3_nt: TGTGCCAGCAGCTTCGTGATGGGACAGGGAAAAGAGACCCAGTACTTC

clone_size: .
d_call: .
v_call: TRBV25-1
j_call: TRBJ2-1
cdr3_aa: CASTLYNEQFF
cdr3_nt: TGTGCCAGCACCCTGTACAATGAGCAGTTCTTC

clone_size: .
d_call: .
v_call: TRBV7-3
j_call: TRBJ1-5
cdr3_aa: CASSFGQGRNQPQHF
cdr3_nt: TGTGCCAGCAGCTTCGGCCAGGGTCGCAATCAGCCCCAGCATTTT

clone_size: .
d_call: .
v_call: TRBV7-8
j_call: TRBJ1-4
cdr3_aa: CASSLLAVSPLREKLFF
cdr3_nt: TGTGCCAGCAGCTTATTAGCTGTTAGTCCTCTTCGCGAAAAACTGTTTTTT

clone_size: few
d_call: TRBD1
v_call: TRBV7-3
j_call: TRBJ2-1
cdr3_aa: CASSQSGTGNEQFF
cdr3_nt: TGTGCCAGCAGCCAATCCGGGACAGGGAATGAGCAGTTCTTC

clone_size: .
d_call: .
v_call: TRBV7-9
j_call: TRBJ1-2
cdr3_aa: CASSLAQDGYTF
cdr3_nt: TGTGCCAGCAGCTTAGCGCAGGATGGCTACACCTTC

clone_size: once
d_call: .
v_call: TRBV6-1
j_call: TRBJ1-6
cdr3_aa: CASSEAPAGANSPLHF
cdr3_nt: TGTGCCAGCAGTGAAGCGCCGGCAGGCGCGAATTCACCCCTCCACTTT

clone_size: .
d_call: TRBD2
v_call: TRBV6-5
j_call: TRBJ2-3
cdr3_aa: CASSYSREGWDTQYF
cdr3_nt: TGTGCCAGCAGTTACTCGCGGGAGGGCTGGGATACGCAGTATTTT

clone_size: .
d_call: TRBD1
v_call: TRBV19
j_call: TRBJ2-6
cdr3_aa: CATRDRVLSGANVLTF
cdr3_nt: TGTGCCACCCGGGACAGGGTGCTCTCTGGGGCCAACGTCCTGACTTTC

clone_size: few
d_call: TRBD1
v_call: TRBV28
j_call: TRBJ2-7
cdr3_aa: CASSSPQGQGWNEQYF
cdr3_nt: TGTGCCAGCAGTTCCCCCCAAGGACAGGGATGGAACGAGCAGTACTTC

clone_size: few
d_call: .
v_call: TRBV19
j_call: TRBJ1-5
cdr3_aa: CASSRDSLGNQPQHF
cdr3_nt: TGTGCCAGTAGTAGGGACTCCCTCGGCAATCAGCCCCAGCATTTT

clone_size: .
d_call: .
v_call: TRBV7-3
j_call: TRBJ2-5
cdr3_aa: CASSLWEKETQYF
cdr3_nt: TGTGCCAGCAGCTTATGGGAGAAAGAGACCCAGTACTTC

clone_size: .
d_call: .
v_call: TRBV4-3
j_call: TRBJ1-5
cdr3_aa: CASSQERQPNQPQHF
cdr3_nt: TGCGCCAGCAGCCAAGAGCGACAGCCGAATCAGCCCCAGCATTTT